This passage covers 11 T cell receptor beta chains from one sample sequenced in a study of blood T cell repertoires in COVID-19 (dated by TCRdb to 2018 to 2021). Preparation of the library involved the immunoSEQ multiplex PCR assay. TCRdb took this table from immuneACCESS and kept in-frame rearrangements with V and J called. Such tables lack part of the clones; where checked against another copy, unresolved V genes explain under half of the gap, and the rest is unexplained. The sample table records about 310,000 clones; about nine tenths of these occur just once. Roughly 2.1% of the sample is taken by the ten largest. The material sequenced was peripheral blood. These receptors originate from a young man with active or convalescent COVID-19.

The chain carries TRBV6-5 and TRBJ2-7; D is possibly TRBD1 (6 bases). The germline V gene encodes CDR1 MNHEY and CDR2 SVGAGI. CDR3 length equals 11 residues. Between the trimmed V and J ends, which lost 5 bases and 6 bases, there was a span of 8 bases. The CDR3 sequence: CASSLGGEQYF. In DNA, the CDR3 is TGTGCCAGCAGTCTAGGGGGCGAGCAGTACTTC.

J is TRBJ2-7 and V is TRBV5-3; 9 bases are a match to TRBD1. TRBV5-3 is known as an ORF, though its function is uncertain. J lost 3 bases, V lost 2 bases, and 6 bases had no gene match. CDR3 size: 15 residues. CDR3 loop: CARSLWDRDFYEQYF. In DNA, the CDR3 is TGTGCCAGAAGCTTATGGGACAGGGACTTCTACGAGCAGTACTTC.

The V call is TRBV12-3 or TRBV12-4, the J call TRBJ1-1, with D possibly being TRBD1 (6 bases). Trimming stripped 5 bases from V and 7 bases from J, with 11 bases between. The CDR3 is 12 residues long. Written as DNA, the CDR3 is TGTGCCAGCAGTCAGGGGTCTATTGAAGCTTTCTTT. Its translation: CASSQGSIEAFF.

The chain couples TRBV19 to TRBJ2-1; the match to TRBD2 covers 12 bases. V trimming: 5 bases; J trimming: 0 bases; junction bases outside the gene matches: 5. The CDR3 length is 17 residues. CDR1 and CDR2 from the germline V gene are LNHDA and SQIVND (reference sequence). As DNA, the CDR3 is TGTGCCAGTAGTCTCATGGGACTAGCGGGCTCCTACAATGAGCAGTTCTTC. It codes for CASSLMGLAGSYNEQFF.

The V call is TRBV7-9, the J call TRBJ1-2; TRBD1 agrees at 7 bases. J was trimmed by 4 bases and V by 5 bases; bases with no gene match: 10. The CDR3 is made up of 15 amino acids. Germline CDR1 is SEHNR and CDR2 is FQNEAQ (reference sequence). The CDR3 loop reads CASSAPGQEGYGYTF. The DNA for the CDR3 is TGTGCCAGCAGCGCCCCAGGACAGGAAGGCTATGGCTACACCTTC.

DNA of the CDR3: TGTGCCAGCAGTGGATTGGTGGGTCTAAGAAGTGGCGGGTCCGGGGAGCTGTTTTTT. Translated: CASSGLVGLRSGGSGELFF. This chain joins TRBV2 and TRBJ2-2; D is possibly TRBD2 (5 bases). Germline-derived CDR1 and CDR2 are SNHLY and FYNNEI. Trimming pared 4 bases from V and 6 bases from J, leaving 27 bases between. The CDR3 length is 19 residues.

This sequence joins TRBV7-9 and TRBJ1-1; TRBD1 aligns across 10 bases. Per the germline V gene, CDR1 is SEHNR and CDR2 is FQNEAQ (reference sequence). The CDR3 is 17 residues long. Trimming at V came to 4 bases and at J to 11 bases, leaving 19 bases not matched to a gene. The chain's CDR3 is CASSSPGQGIFQEGAFF. The CDR3 DNA reads as TGTGCCAGCAGCTCCCCGGGACAGGGGATTTTCCAGGAAGGGGCTTTCTTT.

The V gene is TRBV29-1, the J gene TRBJ2-4; D not resolved. Trimming left V 6 bases short and J 6 bases short, with 6 bases between. Germline CDR1 and CDR2: SQVTM and ANQGSEA. CDR3 length: 10 residues. The DNA of the CDR3 is TGCAGCGTCTTCAGAAACATTCAGTACTTC. The encoded protein is CSVFRNIQYF.

V gene TRBV3-1 (or the pseudogene TRBV3-2) combines with J gene TRBJ2-7; maybe TRBD1 (6 bases). The CDR3 loop spans 17 amino acids. Trimming removed 1 base at V and 0 bases at J, with 16 bases between. From germline, CDR1 is LGHDT and CDR2 YNNKEL (reference sequence). Here the CDR3 reads CASSQVVVTGSSYEQYF. The CDR3 DNA reads TGTGCCAGCAGCCAAGTTGTGGTAACAGGGAGCTCCTACGAGCAGTACTTC.

The V gene is TRBV29-1, the J gene TRBJ2-7; 7 bases fit TRBD2. This CDR3 has 14 amino acids. V shed 1 base and J 1 base; nucleotides not matched to a gene: 4. Germline loops: CDR1 SQVTM, CDR2 ANQGSEA. In DNA, the CDR3 is TGCAGCGTTGAAGTGGCTAGCGGATCCTACGAGCAGTACTTC. Amino acids: CSVEVASGSYEQYF.

This CDR3 is CASSPPESRGGEQYF. The CDR3 nucleotides are TGTGCCAGCAGTCCCCCCGAATCCCGAGGAGGCGAGCAGTACTTC. The V and J genes are TRBV28 and TRBJ2-7, with a tentative D call TRBD2 (5 bases). V lost 5 bases, J lost 6 bases, and 20 bases lay in between. Germline lookup yields CDR1 MDHEN and CDR2 SYDVKM. This CDR3 is built from 15 residues.